This T cell receptor beta chain was documented in a study of blood T cells in healthy people across ages. The study, taken as a whole, reports: With age, beta diversity per million T cells declined roughly linearly, significantly by 35 to 40.

The CDR3 totals 12 residues. It was with a sample-barcoded 5' primer and a J-beta primer mix that a second PCR of roughly 7 to 12 cycles was run. TCRdb called the 5' RACE reads again in MiXCR, with one record for every CDR3 protein. The data contain about 1.5 million distinct CDR3 sequences, roughly 43% of them singletons. Points on this clonotype: Antigen unknown.

The sample was blood. The genes are TRBV12-3 or TRBV12-4 and TRBJ2-5; no firm D call. The J call may be wrong; the DNA end is better matched by TRBJ2-7. This TCR came from a woman between 18 and 29 years old in good health. The CDR3 loop is CASSMAWGEQYF. The DNA for the CDR3 is TGTGCCAGCAGTATGGCCTGGGGCGAGCAGTACTTC.